The sequence of this T cell receptor (beta chain) was determined in a study of T-cell reconstitution after alpha-beta-depleted transplantation in children. Broader study findings: T-cell counts and diversity at one year post-transplant came mainly from newly produced T cells.

The authors prepared the TCRbeta library with unique molecular identifiers. TCRdb reanalysed the PCR reads using MiXCR and keeps one entry per CDR3 protein. Altogether about 980,000 distinct CDR3 sequences are present, around 30% being singletons, with the ten largest covering roughly 30%. The CDR3 consists of 17 residues. The V gene lost 3 bases and the J gene lost 2 bases, with 20 bases spanning the gap. Germline loops: CDR1 ENHRY, CDR2 SYGVKD. To note about this clonotype: Its specificity is not known.

This receptor was obtained from a boy under three years old who had a stem cell transplant for SCID, so the T cells may come from the graft donor. This chain links TRBV10-3 with TRBJ2-7; D is perhaps TRBD2 (5 bases). The specimen was PBMCs, mostly from graft donor cells, collected 360 days after TCRalphabeta/CD19-depleted stem cell transplant. In DNA, the CDR3 is TGTGCCATCAGTGACCCGGAGGAAGGACTTGAGCCCTACGAGCAGTACTTC. Its protein product is CAISDPEEGLEPYEQYF.